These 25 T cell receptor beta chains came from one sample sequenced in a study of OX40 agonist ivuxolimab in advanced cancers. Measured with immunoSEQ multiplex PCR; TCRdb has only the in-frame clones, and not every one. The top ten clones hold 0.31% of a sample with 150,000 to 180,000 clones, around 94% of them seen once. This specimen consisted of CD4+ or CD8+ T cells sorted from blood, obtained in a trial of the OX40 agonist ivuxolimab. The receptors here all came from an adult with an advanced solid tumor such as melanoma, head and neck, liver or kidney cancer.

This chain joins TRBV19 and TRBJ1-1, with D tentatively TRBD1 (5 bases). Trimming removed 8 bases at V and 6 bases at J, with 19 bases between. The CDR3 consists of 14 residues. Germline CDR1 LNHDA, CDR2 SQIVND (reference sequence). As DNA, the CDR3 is TGTGCCAGTGGGACTAGTGGCGGTCCCGCTGAAGCTTTCTTT. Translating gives CASGTSGGPAEAFF.

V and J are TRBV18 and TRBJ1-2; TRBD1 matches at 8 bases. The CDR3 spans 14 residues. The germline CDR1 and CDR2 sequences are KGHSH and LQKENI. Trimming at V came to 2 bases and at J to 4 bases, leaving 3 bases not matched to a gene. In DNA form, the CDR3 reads TGTGCCAGCTCACCAGACAGGGGATTCTATGGCTACACCTTC. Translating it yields CASSPDRGFYGYTF.

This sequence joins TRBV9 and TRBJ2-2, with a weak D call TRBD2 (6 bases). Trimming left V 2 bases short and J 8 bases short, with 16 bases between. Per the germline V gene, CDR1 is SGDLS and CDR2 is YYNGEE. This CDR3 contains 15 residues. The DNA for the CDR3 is TGTGCCAGCAGCGTGGCTAGCGCTCCGATAGGGGAGCTGTTTTTT. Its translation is CASSVASAPIGELFF.

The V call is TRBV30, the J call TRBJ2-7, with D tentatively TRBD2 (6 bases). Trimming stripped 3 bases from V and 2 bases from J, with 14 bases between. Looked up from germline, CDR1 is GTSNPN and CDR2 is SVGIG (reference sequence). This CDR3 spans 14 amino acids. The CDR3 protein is CAWRALGEAYEQYF. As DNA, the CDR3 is TGTGCCTGGAGGGCTTTGGGGGAGGCCTACGAGCAGTACTTC.

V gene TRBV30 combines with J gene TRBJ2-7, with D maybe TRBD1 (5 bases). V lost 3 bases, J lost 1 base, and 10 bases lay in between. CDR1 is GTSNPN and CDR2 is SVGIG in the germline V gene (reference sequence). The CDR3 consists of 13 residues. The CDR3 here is CAWRRGNSYEQYF. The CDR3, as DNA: TGTGCCTGGAGAAGGGGCAATTCCTACGAGCAGTACTTC.

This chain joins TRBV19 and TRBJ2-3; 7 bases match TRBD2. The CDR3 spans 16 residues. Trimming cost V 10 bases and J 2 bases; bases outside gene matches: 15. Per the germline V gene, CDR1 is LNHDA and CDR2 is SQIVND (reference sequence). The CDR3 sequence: CATQRKRGLLTDTQYF. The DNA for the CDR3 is TGTGCCACCCAACGCAAGCGGGGTCTACTCACAGATACGCAGTATTTT.

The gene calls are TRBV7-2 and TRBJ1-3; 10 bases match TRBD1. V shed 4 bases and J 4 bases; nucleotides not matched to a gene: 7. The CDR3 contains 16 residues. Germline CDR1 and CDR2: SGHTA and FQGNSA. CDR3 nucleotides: TGTGCCAGCAGCTCAACCAGACAGGGGGCGGGAAACACCATATATTTT. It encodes CASSSTRQGAGNTIYF.

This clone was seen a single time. CDR3 bases: TGTGCCAGCAGCTTTGAATCTACAGGTTACACTGAAGCTTTCTTT. It is translated as CASSFESTGYTEAFF. The rearrangement joins TRBV7-2 to TRBJ1-1, with D perhaps TRBD1 (5 bases). The germline CDR1 and CDR2 sequences are SGHTA and FQGNSA. Trimming removed 3 bases from V and 3 bases from J, with 14 bases in between. CDR3 length: 15 residues. Supplemented by reference TRBV7-2 and TRBJ1-1, the full variable domain reads GAGVSQSPSNKVTEKGKDVELRCDPISGHTALYWYRQSLGQGLEFLIYFQGNSAPDKSGLPSDRFSAERTGGSVSTLTIQRTQQEDSAVYLCASSFESTGYTEAFFGQGTRLTVV.

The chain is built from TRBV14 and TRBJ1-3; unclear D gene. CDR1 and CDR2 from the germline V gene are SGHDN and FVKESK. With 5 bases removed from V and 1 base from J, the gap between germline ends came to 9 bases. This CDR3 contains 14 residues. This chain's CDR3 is CASSYTVSGNTIYF. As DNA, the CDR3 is TGTGCCAGCAGCTACACCGTATCTGGAAACACCATATATTTT.

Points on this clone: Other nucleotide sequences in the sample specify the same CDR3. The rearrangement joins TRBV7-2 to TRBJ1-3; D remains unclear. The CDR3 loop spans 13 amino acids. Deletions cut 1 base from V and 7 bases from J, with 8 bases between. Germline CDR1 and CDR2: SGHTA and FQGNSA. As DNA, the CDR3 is TGTGCCAGCAGCTTAGGATCGGGGAACACCATATATTTT. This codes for CASSLGSGNTIYF. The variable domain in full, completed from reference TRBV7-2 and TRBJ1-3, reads GAGVSQSPSNKVTEKGKDVELRCDPISGHTALYWYRQSLGQGLEFLIYFQGNSAPDKSGLPSDRFSAERTGGSVSTLTIQRTQQEDSAVYLCASSLGSGNTIYFGEGSWLTVV.

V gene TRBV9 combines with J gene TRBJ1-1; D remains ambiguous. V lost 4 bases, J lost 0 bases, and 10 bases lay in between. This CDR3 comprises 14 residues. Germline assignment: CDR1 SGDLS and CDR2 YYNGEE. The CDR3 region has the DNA TGTGCCAGCAGCCGTCGGGTCTTGAACACTGAAGCTTTCTTT. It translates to CASSRRVLNTEAFF.

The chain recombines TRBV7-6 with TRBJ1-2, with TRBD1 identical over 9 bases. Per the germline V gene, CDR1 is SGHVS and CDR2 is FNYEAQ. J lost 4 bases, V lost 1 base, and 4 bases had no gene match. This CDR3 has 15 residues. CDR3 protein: CASSLEGQGIYGYTF. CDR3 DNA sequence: TGTGCCAGCAGCTTAGAGGGACAGGGCATCTATGGCTACACCTTC.

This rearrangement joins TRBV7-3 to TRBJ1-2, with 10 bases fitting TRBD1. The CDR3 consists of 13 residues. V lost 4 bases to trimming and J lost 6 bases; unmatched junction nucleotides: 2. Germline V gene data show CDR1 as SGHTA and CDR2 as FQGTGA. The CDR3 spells CASSSDRGHGYTF. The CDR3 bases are TGTGCCAGCAGCTCAGACAGGGGGCATGGCTACACCTTC.

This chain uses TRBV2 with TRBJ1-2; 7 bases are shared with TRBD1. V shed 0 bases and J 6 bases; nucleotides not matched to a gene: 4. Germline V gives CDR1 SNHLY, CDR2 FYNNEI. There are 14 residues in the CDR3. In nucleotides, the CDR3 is TGTGCCAGCAGTGAAGCGAGACAGGGCGATGGCTACACCTTC. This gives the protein CASSEARQGDGYTF.

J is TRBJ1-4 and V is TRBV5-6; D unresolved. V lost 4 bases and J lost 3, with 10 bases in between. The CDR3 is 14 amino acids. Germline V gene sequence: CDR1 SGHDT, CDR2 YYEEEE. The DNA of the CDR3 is TGTGCCAGCAGCCCTAGCGCATCTAATGAAAAACTGTTTTTT. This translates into CASSPSASNEKLFF.

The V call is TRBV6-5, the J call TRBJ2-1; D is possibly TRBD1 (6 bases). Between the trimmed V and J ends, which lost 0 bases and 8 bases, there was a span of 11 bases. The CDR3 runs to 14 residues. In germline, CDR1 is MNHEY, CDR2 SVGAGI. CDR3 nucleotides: TGTGCCAGCAGTTACTCGGGGGCCCGGGATGAGCAGTTCTTC. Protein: CASSYSGARDEQFF.

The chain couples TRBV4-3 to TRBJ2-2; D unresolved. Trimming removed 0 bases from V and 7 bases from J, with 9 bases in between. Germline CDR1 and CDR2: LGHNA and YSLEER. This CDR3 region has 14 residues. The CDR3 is CASSQDPQVGELFF. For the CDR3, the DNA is TGCGCCAGCAGCCAAGATCCGCAGGTCGGGGAGCTGTTTTTT.

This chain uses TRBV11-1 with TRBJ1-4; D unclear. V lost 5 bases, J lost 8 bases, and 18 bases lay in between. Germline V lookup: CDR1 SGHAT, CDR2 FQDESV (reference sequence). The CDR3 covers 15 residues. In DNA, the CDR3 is TGTGCCAGCAGCCCCCGGCCTTCGACCGCGGAAAAACTGTTTTTT. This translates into CASSPRPSTAEKLFF.

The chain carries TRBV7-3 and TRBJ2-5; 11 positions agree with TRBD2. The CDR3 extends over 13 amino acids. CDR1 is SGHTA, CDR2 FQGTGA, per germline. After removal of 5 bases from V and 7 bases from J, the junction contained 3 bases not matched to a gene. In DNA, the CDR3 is TGTGCCAGCAGCCGTAGCGGGAGGGGGACCCAGTACTTC. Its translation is CASSRSGRGTQYF.

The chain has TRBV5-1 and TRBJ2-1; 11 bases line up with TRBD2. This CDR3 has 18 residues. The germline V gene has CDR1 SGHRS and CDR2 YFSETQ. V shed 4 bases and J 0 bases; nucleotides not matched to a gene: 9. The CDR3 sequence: CASSPEPLAGGSYNEQFF. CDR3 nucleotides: TGCGCCAGCAGCCCCGAACCCCTAGCGGGGGGCTCCTACAATGAGCAGTTCTTC.

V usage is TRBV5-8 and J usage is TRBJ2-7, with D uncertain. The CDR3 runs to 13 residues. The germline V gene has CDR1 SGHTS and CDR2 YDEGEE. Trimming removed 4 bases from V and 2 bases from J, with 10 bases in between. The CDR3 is CASSIGPPYEQYF. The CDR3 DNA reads TGTGCCAGCAGCATCGGGCCTCCCTACGAGCAGTACTTC.

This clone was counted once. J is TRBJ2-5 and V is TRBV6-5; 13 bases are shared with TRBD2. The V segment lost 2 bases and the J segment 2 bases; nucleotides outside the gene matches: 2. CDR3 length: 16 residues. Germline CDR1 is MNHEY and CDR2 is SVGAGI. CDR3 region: CASSYRTSGRQETQYF. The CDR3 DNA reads TGTGCCAGCAGTTACAGGACTAGCGGGAGACAAGAGACCCAGTACTTC.

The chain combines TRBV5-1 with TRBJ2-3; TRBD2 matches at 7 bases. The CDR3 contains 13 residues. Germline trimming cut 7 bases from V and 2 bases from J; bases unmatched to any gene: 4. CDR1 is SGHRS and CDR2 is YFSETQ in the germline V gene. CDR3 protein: CASERGDTDTQYF. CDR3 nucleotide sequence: TGCGCCAGCGAGCGGGGCGACACAGATACGCAGTATTTT. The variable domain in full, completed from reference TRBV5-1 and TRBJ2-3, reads KAGVTQTPRYLIKTRGQQVTLSCSPISGHRSVSWYQQTPGQGLQFLFEYFSETQRNKGNFPGRFSGRQFSNSRSEMNVSTLELGDSALYLCASERGDTDTQYFGPGTRLTVL.

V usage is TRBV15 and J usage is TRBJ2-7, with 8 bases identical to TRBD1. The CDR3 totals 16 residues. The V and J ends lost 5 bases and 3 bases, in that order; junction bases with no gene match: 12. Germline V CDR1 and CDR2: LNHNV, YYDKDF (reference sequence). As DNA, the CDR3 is TGTGCCACCAGCGTAAGCACTGGACAGGGAATCTACGAGCAGTACTTC. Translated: CATSVSTGQGIYEQYF.

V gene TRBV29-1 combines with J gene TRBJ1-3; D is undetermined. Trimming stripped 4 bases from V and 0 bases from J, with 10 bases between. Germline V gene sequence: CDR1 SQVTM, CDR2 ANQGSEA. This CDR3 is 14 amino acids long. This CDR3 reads CSVAKASSGNTIYF. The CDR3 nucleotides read TGCAGCGTTGCGAAGGCGAGCTCTGGAAACACCATATATTTT.